A single sample gave rise to the 12 T cell receptor beta chains below, sequenced in a study of CD8 T cells in ankylosing spondylitis. MiXCR, run by TCRdb on the 5' RACE reads, gives a single entry per CDR3 protein. The sample carries about 150,000 distinct CDR3 sequences, roughly 30% recorded once. Sequencing was done on a sample of synovial fluid, either unsorted or a sorted T cell fraction (not recorded which). These receptors all come from a male donor with ankylosing spondylitis.

This chain connects TRBV6-5 to TRBJ2-7, with D hard to call. The CDR3 consists of 14 residues. V lost 2 bases, J lost 3 bases, and 11 bases lay in between. The germline V gene encodes CDR1 MNHEY and CDR2 SVGAGI. CDR3 nucleotides: TGTGCCAGCAGTTACGGACCTCACAACTACGAGCAGTACTTC. Its protein is CASSYGPHNYEQYF.

The gene calls are TRBV19 and TRBJ2-2; no firm D call. This CDR3 is built from 15 residues. Germline V gene lookup returns CDR1 LNHDA and CDR2 SQIVND (reference sequence). V was pared by 5 bases and J by 1 base, with 11 bases between. CDR3 sequence reads: CASSPLDMNTGELFF. CDR3 nucleotides: TGTGCCAGTAGTCCTCTCGACATGAACACCGGGGAGCTGTTTTTT.

This chain uses TRBV20-1 with TRBJ2-3; 7 bases match TRBD2. Germline CDR1 reads DFQATT; CDR2 reads SNEGSKA (reference sequence). Unmatched junction bases numbered 6, after V lost 3 bases and J lost 0 bases. The CDR3 runs 15 residues. CDR3 sequence: CSASSAGDSTDTQYF. The CDR3, as DNA: TGCAGTGCTAGCTCCGCGGGGGATAGCACAGATACGCAGTATTTT.

The genes are TRBV20-1 and TRBJ2-5; 11 nucleotides align to TRBD2. Losses at the gene ends were 5 bases for V and 8 bases for J; bases not matched to a gene: 4. This CDR3 is built from 12 residues. CDR1 and CDR2 (germline): DFQATT, SNEGSKA (reference sequence). The CDR3 nucleotides are TGCAGTGCTTCGACTAGCGGGGTCACCCAGTACTTC. Amino acid sequence: CSASTSGVTQYF.

This sequence joins TRBV6-1 and TRBJ2-7, with TRBD1 matching over 9 bases. From germline, CDR1 is MNHNS and CDR2 SASEGT. This CDR3 has 14 residues. The trim removed 6 bases at V and 6 bases at J, leaving 9 bases unmatched. Here the CDR3 reads CASSAGQGISEQYF. In DNA form, the CDR3 reads TGTGCCAGCAGCGCGGGACAGGGTATCTCCGAGCAGTACTTC.

The V and J genes are TRBV28 and TRBJ1-4; a possible D gene is TRBD1 (6 bases). Germline lookup yields CDR1 MDHEN and CDR2 SYDVKM. Trimming took off 6 bases at V and 7 bases at J, with 15 bases between the two ends. The length of the CDR3 is 14 residues. CDR3 amino acids: CASSDSGRGEKLFF. The CDR3 DNA is TGTGCCAGCAGCGATAGCGGCAGGGGTGAAAAACTGTTTTTT.

This clonotype has ten or more counts. The V call is TRBV27, the J call TRBJ2-7; 8 nucleotides align to TRBD2. V shed 2 bases, J shed 12 bases, and the junction held 6 bases outside the gene matches. Germline CDR1 and CDR2: MNHEY and SMNVEV (reference sequence). This CDR3 is 12 amino acids long. In DNA, the CDR3 is TGTGCCAGCAGTTTAGCAGCGGGAGTATTGTACTTC. This codes for CASSLAAGVLYF.

This sequence joins TRBV12-3 or TRBV12-4 and TRBJ1-5; D gene uncertain. The length of the CDR3 is 14 residues. V was cut by 6 bases and J by 4 bases, with 13 bases left in between. The CDR3 DNA reads as TGTGCCAGCAGCCAAGGACCGGGGAATCAGCCCCAGCATTTT. It yields the protein CASSQGPGNQPQHF.

In this sample, this clonotype turned up a few times. The chain uses TRBV20-1 and TRBJ2-3; 10 bases align to TRBD2. J was trimmed by 3 bases and V by 6 bases; bases with no gene match: 9. The CDR3 length is 15 residues. CDR1 DFQATT and CDR2 SNEGSKA come from the germline V gene (reference sequence). The CDR3 bases are TGCAGTGCCATACCCCGTAGCGGGAGGACAGATACGCAGTATTTT. This codes for CSAIPRSGRTDTQYF.

This clonotype came up many times. The gene calls are TRBV7-2 and TRBJ2-3; D is unclear. Germline values: CDR1 SGHTA, CDR2 FQGNSA. V was shortened by 1 base and J by 2 bases, with 10 bases between the two germline ends. This CDR3 contains 15 residues. CDR3 amino acids: CASSLGQILTDTQYF. The CDR3 DNA reads as TGTGCCAGCAGCTTAGGTCAAATCCTCACAGATACGCAGTATTTT.

V is TRBV28 and J is TRBJ2-7, with D maybe TRBD2 (6 bases). Trimming cost V 2 bases and J 2 bases, with 10 bases left between them. Looked up from germline, CDR1 is MDHEN and CDR2 is SYDVKM. The CDR3 extends over 14 amino acids. CDR3 region: CASSLGTVAYEQYF. The DNA for the CDR3 is TGTGCCAGCAGTTTAGGGACTGTTGCCTACGAGCAGTACTTC.

This chain connects TRBV7-2 to TRBJ2-7; 8 bases are shared with TRBD2. J lost 3 bases, V lost 0 bases, and 13 bases had no gene match. The germline gives CDR1 SGHTA, CDR2 FQGNSA. The CDR3 extends over 18 amino acids. Written as DNA, the CDR3 is TGTGCCAGCAGCTTAGCGGGCGCACACGGGACTAGGGGCTACGAGCAGTACTTC. Translating it yields CASSLAGAHGTRGYEQYF.